The 19 T cell receptor beta chains reported below all come from one sample, sequenced in a study of T-cell memory formation after mild COVID-19. From the 5' RACE reads, TCRdb called clonotypes with MiXCR, one entry per CDR3 protein. Among about 140,000 distinct CDR3 sequences listed, 14% were seen once. What was sequenced was PBMCs or a T cell subset sorted from them (not recorded which). The receptor set was obtained from an adult woman who had mild COVID-19 (a few samples of this study predate the infection). Cell type and time point are not known.

The rearrangement uses TRBV7-9 and TRBJ2-7; D ambiguous. CDR1 and CDR2 (germline): SEHNR, FQNEAQ (reference sequence). V lost 5 bases and J 0 bases, leaving 11 bases between the germline ends. The CDR3 is 14 residues long. The CDR3 DNA is TGTGCCAGCAGCCCGTACAAGGACTCCTACGAGCAGTACTTC. Encoded protein: CASSPYKDSYEQYF.

This clonotype showed up just a few times. The junction and the germline gene differ at one end; a read error may be behind it. CDR3 protein: CASSLDRSGSGTQYF. The CDR3 DNA is TGTGCTAGCAGCTTAGATCGATCGGGGTCTGGGACCCAGTACTTC. The chain recombines TRBV7-7 with TRBJ2-5, with D possibly TRBD2 on 5 matching bases. CDR1 is SSHAT and CDR2 is FNYEAQ in the germline V gene (reference sequence). There are 15 residues in the CDR3.

J is TRBJ2-3 and V is TRBV20-1, with D possibly matching TRBD2 (5 bases). The V gene lost 4 bases and the J gene lost 0 bases, with 17 bases spanning the gap. The length of the CDR3 is 16 residues. CDR1 DFQATT and CDR2 SNEGSKA come from the germline V gene (reference sequence). CDR3 coding DNA: TGCAGTGCTACCGGTTATGGACTTTCTAGCACAGATACGCAGTATTTT. Its protein is CSATGYGLSSTDTQYF.

This clonotype showed up just a few times. This sequence joins TRBV6-4 and TRBJ1-1; TRBD1 agrees at 8 bases. V lost 6 bases and J lost 4; bases outside the gene matches: 7. This CDR3 has 14 amino acids. Germline V gene lookup returns CDR1 MRHNA and CDR2 SNTAGT. CDR3: CASRMTGVGTEAFF. The CDR3 DNA is TGTGCCAGCAGAATGACAGGGGTTGGCACTGAAGCTTTCTTT.

V and J are TRBV29-1 and TRBJ2-3; 8 nucleotides agree with TRBD2. Looked up from germline, CDR1 is SQVTM and CDR2 is ANQGSEA. The trim removed 7 bases at V and 3 bases at J, leaving 9 bases unmatched. This CDR3 spans 14 amino acids. The CDR3 protein is CSGRLSGGTDTQYF. The CDR3 DNA sequence: TGCAGCGGTAGATTGTCGGGAGGGACAGATACGCAGTATTTT.

This clonotype came up a few times. The chain uses TRBV9 and TRBJ2-7; 9 nucleotides line up with TRBD1. Germline V gene data show CDR1 as SGDLS and CDR2 as YYNGEE. The CDR3 totals 14 residues. After removal of 0 bases from V and 5 bases from J, the junction contained 3 bases not matched to a gene. The CDR3 region has the DNA TGTGCCAGCAGCGTAGCGGACAGGGGTAACGAGCAGTACTTC. This translates into CASSVADRGNEQYF.

The chain links TRBV4-2 to TRBJ2-3, with D perhaps TRBD2 (6 bases). CDR3 length: 14 amino acids. The germline V and J ends were trimmed by 1 base and 2 bases, with 7 bases remaining between them. Germline loops: CDR1 LGHNA, CDR2 YNFKEQ. CDR3 sequence reads: CASSQVDYTDTQYF. The CDR3, as DNA: TGTGCCAGCAGCCAAGTGGACTACACAGATACGCAGTATTTT.

This chain connects TRBV20-1 to TRBJ2-7, with 7 bases fitting TRBD2. Germline V gene sequence: CDR1 DFQATT, CDR2 SNEGSKA (reference sequence). The length of the CDR3 is 17 residues. The V gene end was trimmed by 0 bases and the J gene end by 3 bases; junction bases not matched to a gene: 14. The CDR3 protein is CSARDLTSGNRHYEQYF. DNA of the CDR3: TGCAGTGCTAGAGATCTTACCAGCGGGAACAGGCACTACGAGCAGTACTTC.

There are a few counts of this clonotype. The chain uses TRBV29-1 and TRBJ2-3, with D unresolved. CDR3 size: 10 residues. Deletions cut 6 bases from V and 2 bases from J, with 3 bases between. The germline V gene has CDR1 SQVTM and CDR2 ANQGSEA. CDR3 protein: CSVATDTQYF. CDR3 bases: TGCAGCGTCGCCACAGATACGCAGTATTTT.

This clonotype was detected a few times. V is TRBV2 and J is TRBJ2-3; TRBD2 agrees at 8 bases. From germline, CDR1 is SNHLY and CDR2 FYNNEI. The CDR3 covers 16 residues. Trimming cost V 6 bases and J 1 base; bases outside gene matches: 9. The CDR3 DNA reads as TGTGCCAGCAGGCCCCCGGGGGGGGATCGCACAGATACGCAGTATTTT. Protein sequence: CASRPPGGDRTDTQYF. Full variable domain (outside the CDR3, taken from reference TRBV2 and TRBJ2-3): EPEVTQTPSHQVTQMGQEVILRCVPISNHLYFYWYRQILGQKVEFLVSFYNNEISEKSEIFDDQFSVERPDGSNFTLKIRSTKLEDSAMYFCASRPPGGDRTDTQYFGPGTRLTVL.

V and J are TRBV2 and TRBJ2-6, with no clear D. CDR3 length equals 15 residues. Germline lookup yields CDR1 SNHLY and CDR2 FYNNEI. Trimming cost V 1 base and J 0 bases, with 4 bases left between them. The CDR3 DNA follows: TGTGCCAGCAGTGAAGGCATCTCTGGGGCCAACGTCCTGACTTTC. The encoded protein is CASSEGISGANVLTF.

This chain links TRBV30 with TRBJ1-2; no definite D call. V gave up 2 bases and J gave up 7 bases, with 11 bases separating them. The length of the CDR3 is 12 residues. The V gene's germline CDR1 is GTSNPN and CDR2 SVGIG (reference sequence). CDR3 nucleotides: TGTGCCTGGAGTTTTGGTCCGGCTGGCTACACCTTC. It encodes CAWSFGPAGYTF. Variable domain in full (rest from reference TRBV30 and TRBJ1-2): SQTIHQWPATLVQPVGSPLSLECTVEGTSNPNLYWYRQAAGRGLQLLFYSVGIGQISSEVPQNLSASRPQDRQFILSSKKLLLSDSGFYLCAWSFGPAGYTFGSGTRLTVV.

This clonotype was seen a few times. J is TRBJ2-5 and V is TRBV6-6; D gene ambiguous. Trimming left V 6 bases short and J 5 bases short, with 13 bases between. The CDR3 loop spans 13 amino acids. In germline, CDR1 is MNHNY, CDR2 SVGAGI (reference sequence). The CDR3 spells CASRKNGQETQYF. CDR3 DNA: TGTGCCAGCAGAAAAAATGGGCAGGAGACCCAGTACTTC.

The table lists this clonotype with a few counts. This rearrangement joins TRBV18 to TRBJ1-5; the D is unclear. CDR3 size: 16 residues. The V end lost 1 base, the J end lost 5 bases, and 15 bases lay between the germline ends. CDR1 is KGHSH and CDR2 is LQKENI in the germline V gene. The CDR3 reads CASSPRSPDVDQPQHF. In DNA, the CDR3 is TGTGCCAGCTCACCACGGTCGCCCGATGTTGATCAGCCCCAGCATTTT.

J is TRBJ1-2 and V is TRBV12-3 or TRBV12-4; possible D gene TRBD1, 5 bases. This CDR3 contains 13 residues. The germline V and J ends were trimmed by 3 bases and 8 bases, with 13 bases remaining between them. The CDR3 coding sequence is TGTGCCAGCAGTTTCGTTTCCAGGGAAGGCTACACCTTC. It translates to CASSFVSREGYTF.

In this sample, this clonotype turned up a few times. V gene TRBV7-2 combines with J gene TRBJ2-7, with 14 bases fitting TRBD2. V shed 5 bases and J 4 bases; nucleotides not matched to a gene: 4. Germline V gene lookup returns CDR1 SGHTA and CDR2 FQGNSA. The CDR3 length is 15 residues. CDR3 bases: TGTGCCAGCAGCCGGGGGACTAGCGGGAGTTACGAGCAGTACTTC. This sequence encodes CASSRGTSGSYEQYF.

Here the CDR3 DNA reads TGCAGCGTTACAACCTCCGGGACAGGGAAACCCTACGAGCAGTACTTC. Protein: CSVTTSGTGKPYEQYF. The rearrangement uses TRBV29-1 and TRBJ2-7; 9 bases align to TRBD1. CDR1 and CDR2 from the germline V gene are SQVTM and ANQGSEA. CDR3 length equals 16 residues. V gave up 5 bases and J gave up 2 bases; unmatched junction bases: 13.

This chain connects TRBV6-6 to TRBJ1-1, with D unclear. V lost 3 bases, J lost 3 bases, and 5 bases lay in between. Germline V lookup: CDR1 MNHNY, CDR2 SVGAGI (reference sequence). The CDR3 has 12 residues. CDR3 protein: CASSYEYTEAFF. The CDR3 DNA reads as TGTGCCAGCAGTTATGAATACACTGAAGCTTTCTTT.

The genes are TRBV24-1 and TRBJ2-1; maybe TRBD2 (5 bases). In germline, CDR1 is KGHDR, CDR2 SFDVKD. The CDR3 is made up of 15 amino acids. V lost 1 base and J lost 10, with 16 bases in between. CDR3 nucleotide sequence: TGTGCCACCAGTGATTTTCGGCTTACAAGGGAGGAGCAGTTCTTC. It translates to CATSDFRLTREEQFF.